This T cell receptor beta chain was profiled in a study of blood T cells in healthy people across ages. With a J-beta primer mix and a sample-barcoded 5' primer, a second PCR ran about 7 to 12 cycles. All cDNA molecules were each tagged by a template-switch adaptor with 12 random nucleotides. Sequencing recovered at least 3 million CDR3-containing paired-end reads from each sample. TCRdb re-derived calls from the 5' RACE reads in MiXCR, one entry per CDR3 protein. Seen here are over 600,000 distinct CDR3 sequences, around 21% observed once, and the top ten hold approximately 3.7%. Study-level findings and limits: Unknown CMV status may confound age-related changes in expanded clones. Both naive CD4+ cell counts and diversity were greater in long-lived donors than in aged donors.

The table lists this clonotype with many counts. Its antigen remains unidentified. CDR3 length: 14 residues. Between the trimmed V and J ends, which lost 5 bases and 2 bases, there was a span of 13 bases. CDR1 and CDR2 (germline): LGHNA, YNFKEQ. The chain links TRBV4-2 to TRBJ2-7; tentative D call: TRBD2 (6 bases). This TCR came from a man aged 70-80 years in good health. Sequencing was carried out using blood. The CDR3 DNA reads as TGTGCCAGCAGCGCCTGGGACTTTCCCTACGAGCAGTACTTC. This translates into CASSAWDFPYEQYF.